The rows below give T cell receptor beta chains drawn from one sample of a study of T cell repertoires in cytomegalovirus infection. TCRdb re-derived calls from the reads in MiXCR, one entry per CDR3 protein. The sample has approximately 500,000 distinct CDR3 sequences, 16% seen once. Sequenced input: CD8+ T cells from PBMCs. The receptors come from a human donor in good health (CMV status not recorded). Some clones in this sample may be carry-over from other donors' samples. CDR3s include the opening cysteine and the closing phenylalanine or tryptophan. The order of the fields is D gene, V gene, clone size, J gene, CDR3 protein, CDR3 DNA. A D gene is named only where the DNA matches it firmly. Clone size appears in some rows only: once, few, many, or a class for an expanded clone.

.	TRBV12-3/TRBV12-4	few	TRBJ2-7	CASSLGGLPKPYEQYF	TGTGCCAGCAGTTTAGGGGGTCTCCCGAAACCCTACGAGCAGTACTTC
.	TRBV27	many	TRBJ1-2	CASSLLGDGYTF	TGTGCCAGCAGTTTATTAGGGGACGGCTACACCTTC
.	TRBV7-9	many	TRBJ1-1	CASSLAHIRIGLNTEAFF	TGTGCCAGCAGCTTAGCGCACATTCGTATAGGCTTGAACACTGAAGCTTTCTTT
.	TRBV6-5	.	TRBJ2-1	CASSSRVYNEQFF	TGTGCCAGCAGTTCCCGGGTCTACAATGAGCAGTTCTTC
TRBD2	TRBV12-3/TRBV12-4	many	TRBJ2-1	CASSLTTSDYNEQFF	TGTGCCAGCAGTTTAACGACTAGCGACTACAATGAGCAGTTCTTC
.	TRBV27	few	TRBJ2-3	CASRPGGGDTQYF	TGTGCCAGCAGACCTGGGGGCGGGGATACGCAGTATTTT
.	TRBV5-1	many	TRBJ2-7	CASSLGGTEQYF	TGCGCCAGCAGCTTGGGAGGCACCGAGCAGTACTTC
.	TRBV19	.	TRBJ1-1	CASSILRRGRANTEAFF	TGTGCCAGTAGTATACTCCGCCGAGGGAGGGCCAACACTGAAGCTTTCTTT
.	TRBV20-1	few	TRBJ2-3	CSATVQGGVADTQYF	TGCAGTGCTACGGTACAGGGCGGGGTAGCAGATACGCAGTATTTT
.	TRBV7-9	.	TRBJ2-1	CASSPPGGAGVEQFF	TGTGCCAGCAGCCCCCCTGGCGGGGCAGGGGTTGAGCAGTTCTTC
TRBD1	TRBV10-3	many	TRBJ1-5	CAISDHGQGIYSNQPQHF	TGTGCCATCAGTGATCACGGACAGGGAATATATAGCAATCAGCCCCAGCATTTT
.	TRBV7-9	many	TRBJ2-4	CASSLPAKNIQYF	TGTGCCAGCAGCTTACCGGCCAAAAACATTCAGTACTTC
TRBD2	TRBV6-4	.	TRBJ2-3	CASSRTTSGREADTQYF	TGTGCCAGCAGTCGAACGACTAGCGGGAGAGAGGCAGATACGCAGTATTTT
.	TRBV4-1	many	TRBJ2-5	CASSQEGTEYQETQYF	TGCGCCAGCAGCCAAGAAGGAACAGAATACCAAGAGACCCAGTACTTC
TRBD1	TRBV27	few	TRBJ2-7	CASSDRVYYEQYF	TGTGCCAGCAGTGACAGGGTTTACTACGAGCAGTACTTC
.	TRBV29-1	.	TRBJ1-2	CSVVPGQGGNYGYTF	TGCAGCGTTGTTCCCGGGCAGGGTGGGAACTATGGCTACACCTTC
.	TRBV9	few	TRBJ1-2	CASSVPSPGGETNYGYTF	TGTGCCAGCAGCGTACCGAGCCCCGGGGGCGAGACTAACTATGGCTACACCTTC
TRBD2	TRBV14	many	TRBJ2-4	CASSPLWGGENIQYF	TGTGCCAGCAGCCCTCTGTGGGGGGGGGAAAACATTCAGTACTTC
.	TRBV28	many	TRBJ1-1	CASSTPAGVNTEAFF	TGTGCCAGCAGCACCCCCGCGGGGGTGAACACTGAAGCTTTCTTT
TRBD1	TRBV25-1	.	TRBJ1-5	CARSGQGFKNQPQHF	TGTGCCAGATCCGGACAGGGGTTTAAAAATCAGCCCCAGCATTTT
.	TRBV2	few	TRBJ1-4	CASRRNRALNEKLFF	TGTGCCAGCAGGCGAAACAGGGCTTTGAATGAAAAACTGTTTTTT
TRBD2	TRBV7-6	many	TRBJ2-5	CASSSTSGGGQETQYF	TGTGCCAGCAGCTCGACTAGCGGGGGGGGGCAAGAGACCCAGTACTTC
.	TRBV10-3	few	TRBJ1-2	CASRRDYGYTF	TGTGCCTCCCGACGGGACTATGGCTACACCTTC
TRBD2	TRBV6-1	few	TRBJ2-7	CASSYGREGYEQYF	TGTGCCAGCAGTTATGGGCGGGAGGGCTACGAGCAGTACTTC
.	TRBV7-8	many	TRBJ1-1	CASSLAFIVGKNTEAFF	TGTGCCAGCAGCTTAGCATTTATCGTAGGGAAGAACACTGAAGCTTTCTTT
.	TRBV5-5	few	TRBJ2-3	CASSGVSGVTDTQYF	TGTGCCAGCAGCGGTGTTTCGGGGGTCACAGATACGCAGTATTTT
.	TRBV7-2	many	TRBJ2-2	CASSVNIDTGELFF	TGTGCCAGCAGCGTGAACATTGACACCGGGGAGCTGTTTTTT
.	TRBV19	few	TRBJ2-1	CASSIFVGNEQFF	TGTGCCAGTAGTATTTTCGTAGGCAATGAGCAGTTCTTC
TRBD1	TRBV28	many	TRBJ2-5	CASSPGQAIQETQYF	TGTGCCAGCAGCCCGGGACAGGCAATCCAAGAGACCCAGTACTTC
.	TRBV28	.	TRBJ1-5	CASSLFPGGQPQHF	TGTGCCAGCAGTTTATTTCCGGGAGGACAGCCCCAGCATTTT
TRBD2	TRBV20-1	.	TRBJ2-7	CSARLAETYEQYF	TGCAGTGCTCGACTAGCGGAGACCTACGAGCAGTACTTC